Presented here are 14 T cell receptor beta chains from one specimen sequenced in a study of STAT5B mutations in CD4+ large granular lymphocyte leukemia. Assay used: immunoSEQ multiplex PCR; TCRdb lists only in-frame clones, some missing. Here the sample spans about 38,000 clones, approximately 85% being singletons. Sample: CD4+ T cells from blood buffy coats. Source of these receptors: a human donor in good health.

The chain couples TRBV4-1 to TRBJ1-2; no clear D gene. The V gene lost 1 base and the J gene lost 5 bases, with 17 bases spanning the gap. The germline V gene encodes CDR1 MGHRA and CDR2 YSYEKL. This CDR3 has 16 amino acids. The CDR3 coding sequence is TGCGCCAGCAGCCAAGCTGGTCAGGTTAGAGGGTATGGCTACACCTTC. Its protein is CASSQAGQVRGYGYTF.

This chain connects TRBV5-1 to TRBJ2-1; no clear D. Trimming cost V 1 base and J 5 bases, with 13 bases left between them. CDR3 length equals 15 residues. From germline, CDR1 is SGHRS and CDR2 YFSETQ. DNA for the CDR3: TGCGCCAGCAGCTTGTGGGGTCTTCTGAACAATGAGCAGTTCTTC. This codes for CASSLWGLLNNEQFF.

This clone was detected a few times. This rearrangement joins TRBV4-1 to TRBJ1-5, with D possibly being TRBD1 (5 bases). The CDR3 sequence is 15 residues long. Germline V gene lookup returns CDR1 MGHRA and CDR2 YSYEKL. Trimming took 1 base from V and 3 from J, leaving 10 bases between them. CDR3 protein: CASSQGQGYNQPQHF. CDR3 bases: TGCGCCAGCAGCCAAGGGCAGGGATACAATCAGCCCCAGCATTTT.

The rearrangement links TRBV6-6 to TRBJ2-1; D is perhaps TRBD1 (6 bases). The CDR3 consists of 15 residues. The germline V and J ends were trimmed by 6 bases and 7 bases, with 19 bases remaining between them. Germline V gene data show CDR1 as MNHNY and CDR2 as SVGAGI (reference sequence). Written as DNA, the CDR3 is TGTGCCAGCAGGCGATCCGGGACAAGGTTGAATGAGCAGTTCTTC. Protein product: CASRRSGTRLNEQFF.

This clone is a singleton in its sample. The rearrangement joins TRBV5-6 to TRBJ2-5, with TRBD1 identical over 7 bases. The germline V gene encodes CDR1 SGHDT and CDR2 YYEEEE. V shed 4 bases, J shed 2 bases, and the junction held 11 bases outside the gene matches. The CDR3 loop spans 16 amino acids. The CDR3 protein is CASSGWGQIYQETQYF. The CDR3 DNA follows: TGTGCCAGCAGCGGATGGGGACAGATCTATCAAGAGACCCAGTACTTC.

This clone showed up just a few times. The chain's CDR3 is CASSSRELPDSPLHF. The DNA for the CDR3 is TGTGCCAGCAGCTCCAGGGAGCTTCCGGATTCACCCCTCCACTTT. The chain combines TRBV7-8 with TRBJ1-6; D possibly corresponds to TRBD1 (5 bases). The CDR3 sequence is 15 residues long. V was pared by 4 bases and J by 8 bases, with 15 bases between. CDR1 SGHVS and CDR2 FQNEAQ come from the germline V gene.

The V call is TRBV5-1, the J call TRBJ2-3; no definite D call. Trimming pared 2 bases from V and 0 bases from J, leaving 7 bases between. CDR1 and CDR2 from the germline V gene are SGHRS and YFSETQ. This CDR3 has 14 amino acids. CDR3 nucleotides: TGCGCCAGCAGCTTCCAGGAGAGCACAGATACGCAGTATTTT. Residues: CASSFQESTDTQYF.

The chain employs TRBV6-5 and TRBJ2-7; 8 bases agree with TRBD2. With V trimmed by 4 bases and J by 2 bases, 10 bases remained unmatched. This CDR3 has 16 residues. Looked up from germline, CDR1 is MNHEY and CDR2 is SVGAGI. The CDR3 reads CASSSGGASGTYEQYF. The CDR3, as DNA: TGTGCCAGCAGTTCCGGGGGGGCTAGCGGAACCTACGAGCAGTACTTC.

The CDR3 coding sequence is TGTGCCAGCAGCCCTCAAACCGGGGAGCTGTTTTTT. Its translation: CASSPQTGELFF. This rearrangement joins TRBV6-5 to TRBJ2-2; D is undetermined. The V gene lost 6 bases and the J gene lost 5 bases, with 7 bases spanning the gap. The CDR3 sequence is 12 residues long. Looked up from germline, CDR1 is MNHEY and CDR2 is SVGAGI.

The chain carries TRBV28 and TRBJ1-1; tentatively, D is TRBD1 (5 bases). The CDR3 extends over 15 amino acids. V was cut by 4 bases and J by 1 base, with 13 bases left in between. Looked up from germline, CDR1 is MDHEN and CDR2 is SYDVKM. The DNA of the CDR3 is TGTGCCAGCAGTTCGCTGGGACCGAAGAACACTGAAGCTTTCTTT. Translating it yields CASSSLGPKNTEAFF.

The chain uses TRBV18 and TRBJ2-1; a possible D gene is TRBD2 (6 bases). V gave up 0 bases and J gave up 6 bases, with 15 bases separating them. This CDR3 is 16 amino acids long. Germline values: CDR1 KGHSH, CDR2 LQKENI. The chain's CDR3 is CASSPPMGEDPNEQFF. DNA of the CDR3: TGTGCCAGCTCACCACCGATGGGGGAGGACCCCAATGAGCAGTTCTTC.

The chain couples TRBV19 to TRBJ1-1; D is uncertain. Trimming took 5 bases from V and 1 from J, leaving 8 bases between them. CDR1 and CDR2 from the germline V gene are LNHDA and SQIVND (reference sequence). The CDR3 sequence is 13 residues long. The CDR3 region has the DNA TGTGCCAGTAGTGTCTCATGGAACACTGAAGCTTTCTTT. The encoded protein is CASSVSWNTEAFF.

V gene TRBV6-5 combines with J gene TRBJ2-2, with TRBD1 as a possible D gene (5 bases). The V gene lost 4 bases and the J gene lost 7 bases, with 16 bases spanning the gap. Germline V CDR1 and CDR2: MNHEY, SVGAGI. CDR3 length: 15 amino acids. CDR3 sequence (DNA): TGTGCCAGCAGTTTAAAGGCTAGGGGTATCGGGGAGCTGTTTTTT. It is translated as CASSLKARGIGELFF.

This chain links TRBV5-1 with TRBJ1-1; TRBD1 might be the D (5 bases). Germline V gene data show CDR1 as SGHRS and CDR2 as YFSETQ. The V gene lost 0 bases and the J gene lost 2 bases, with 11 bases spanning the gap. This CDR3 is 15 amino acids long. The DNA of the CDR3 is TGCGCCAGCAGCTTGGCCTGGGGCCTCAACACTGAAGCTTTCTTT. This sequence encodes CASSLAWGLNTEAFF.